The 5 T cell receptor beta chains given below trace back to one sample, sequenced in a study of blood T cell repertoires in COVID-19. Clones were read by immunoSEQ multiplex PCR, and TCRdb kept only the in-frame ones, dropping some. The sample shows about 89,000 clones, 80% of them seen only once. The sample comprised peripheral blood. These receptors all stem from a woman of 80 years or more with acute or convalescent COVID-19.

V gene TRBV5-1 combines with J gene TRBJ2-1, with D perhaps TRBD1 (6 bases). V was pared by 2 bases and J by 0 bases, with 9 bases between. CDR3 size: 15 residues. Germline V gene lookup returns CDR1 SGHRS and CDR2 YFSETQ. The CDR3 DNA reads TGCGCCAGCAGCTTAACAGGGCCCTCCTACAATGAGCAGTTCTTC. It codes for CASSLTGPSYNEQFF. Together with reference TRBV5-1 and TRBJ2-1, the CDR3 gives the full variable domain: KAGVTQTPRYLIKTRGQQVTLSCSPISGHRSVSWYQQTPGQGLQFLFEYFSETQRNKGNFPGRFSGRQFSNSRSEMNVSTLELGDSALYLCASSLTGPSYNEQFFGPGTRLTVL.

The chain uses TRBV11-2 and TRBJ2-1, with 7 bases identical to TRBD2. Per germline, CDR1 SGHAT and CDR2 FQNNGV. The CDR3 has 15 residues. The V gene end was trimmed by 1 base and the J gene end by 4 bases; junction bases not matched to a gene: 4. The CDR3: CASSLALAVYNEQFF. The CDR3 DNA reads as TGTGCCAGCAGCTTAGCCCTAGCGGTATACAATGAGCAGTTCTTC.

The V call is TRBV11-3, the J call TRBJ2-1; unclear D gene. Germline V gene data show CDR1 as SGHNT and CDR2 as YENEEA. The V gene lost 0 bases and the J gene lost 7 bases, with 10 bases spanning the gap. The CDR3 totals 14 residues. CDR3 residues: CASSLDDRRNEQFF. DNA for the CDR3: TGTGCCAGCAGCTTAGATGATAGGCGGAATGAGCAGTTCTTC.

The J gene is TRBJ1-1, the V gene TRBV4-2; possible D gene TRBD1, 5 bases. Looked up from germline, CDR1 is LGHNA and CDR2 is YNFKEQ. V shed 4 bases and J shed 6 bases, with 15 bases lying between them. The CDR3 has 14 amino acids. CDR3 coding DNA: TGTGCCAGCAGCCCGGTGGCAGGGCGCGCTGAAGCTTTCTTT. It yields the protein CASSPVAGRAEAFF.

The gene calls are TRBV3-1 (or the pseudogene TRBV3-2) and TRBJ2-4; D remains ambiguous. This CDR3 contains 12 residues. Trimming removed 0 bases at V and 6 bases at J, with 3 bases between. Germline V gene sequence: CDR1 LGHDT, CDR2 YNNKEL (reference sequence). The CDR3 DNA reads as TGTGCCAGCAGCCAAGACAGAAACATTCAGTACTTC. Translation gives CASSQDRNIQYF.